Presented here are 17 T cell receptor beta chains from one specimen sequenced in a study of T cell responses to AZD1222 COVID-19 vaccine. TCRdb's copy holds only in-frame clones and misses some; the assay was immunoSEQ multiplex PCR. This table holds some 45,000 clones, about 92% found once. The sample consisted of peripheral blood, taken 28 days after the second AZD1222 dose. The receptors were gathered from an adult who received the AZD1222 COVID-19 vaccine.

This clone was observed a handful of times. This rearrangement joins TRBV4-3 to TRBJ2-7, with D unclear. Germline lookup yields CDR1 LGHNA and CDR2 YSLEER. CDR3 length: 13 amino acids. V was trimmed by 3 bases and J by 0 bases, leaving 6 bases between them. The CDR3 sequence is CASSQFRSYEQYF. The CDR3 DNA sequence: TGCGCCAGCAGCCAGTTCCGCTCCTACGAGCAGTACTTC.

The V and J genes are TRBV4-1 and TRBJ1-2, with TRBD1 identical over 7 bases. Germline values: CDR1 MGHRA, CDR2 YSYEKL. V shed 3 bases, J shed 5 bases, and the junction held 9 bases outside the gene matches. The CDR3 loop spans 15 amino acids. CDR3 in amino acids: CASSHVKQGPYGYTF. The CDR3 DNA follows: TGCGCCAGCAGCCATGTCAAACAGGGGCCATATGGCTACACCTTC.

This chain links TRBV6-2 or TRBV6-3 with TRBJ1-5; maybe TRBD1 (6 bases). Germline CDR1 reads MNHEY; CDR2 reads SVGEGT. The V and J ends lost 6 bases and 4 bases respectively, with 22 bases between them. This CDR3 region has 17 residues. DNA of the CDR3: TGTGCCAGCAGCCAAACTGGGACACCCATACGTAATCAGCCCCAGCATTTT. This encodes CASSQTGTPIRNQPQHF.

This chain connects TRBV5-4 to TRBJ2-7, with D hard to call. This CDR3 has 13 amino acids. The V end was cut by 4 bases, the J end by 3 bases, with 11 bases between. Germline CDR1 SGHNT, CDR2 YYREEE (reference sequence). The CDR3 reads CASSPGPVYEQYF. CDR3 in DNA: TGTGCCAGCAGCCCCGGCCCAGTCTACGAGCAGTACTTC.

V and J are TRBV19 and TRBJ2-5; tentatively, D is TRBD2 (5 bases). The CDR3 is 14 residues long. The germline V gene has CDR1 LNHDA and CDR2 SQIVND (reference sequence). V was pared by 3 bases and J by 7 bases, with 15 bases between. The chain's CDR3 is CASSITGVGGTQYF. The CDR3 coding sequence is TGTGCCAGTAGTATCACCGGGGTTGGAGGGACCCAGTACTTC. The full variable domain, completed using reference TRBV19 and TRBJ2-5, is DGGITQSPKYLFRKEGQNVTLSCEQNLNHDAMYWYRQDPGQGLRLIYYSQIVNDFQKGDIAEGYSVSREKKESFPLTVTSAQKNPTAFYLCASSITGVGGTQYFGPGTRLLVL.

The chain recombines TRBV6-6 with TRBJ1-5, with TRBD1 matching 8 bases. The V gene end was trimmed by 6 bases and the J gene end by 2 bases; junction bases not matched to a gene: 21. Germline V lookup: CDR1 MNHNY, CDR2 SVGAGI (reference sequence). This CDR3 is built from 20 residues. CDR3: CASSGLPRTGKIVGNQPQHF. As DNA, the CDR3 is TGTGCCAGCAGCGGACTTCCCCGGACAGGGAAAATCGTGGGCAATCAGCCCCAGCATTTT.

This chain connects TRBV20-1 to TRBJ2-7; 7 bases fit TRBD1. J gave up 2 bases and V 3 bases, and 10 bases lay outside the gene matches. The V gene's germline CDR1 is DFQATT and CDR2 SNEGSKA (reference sequence). The CDR3 length is 15 residues. The CDR3 sequence is CSASTPGQKTYEQYF. The CDR3 DNA follows: TGCAGTGCTAGTACCCCGGGACAGAAAACCTACGAGCAGTACTTC.

The J gene is TRBJ1-6, the V gene TRBV6-5; no firm D call. Germline V gene sequence: CDR1 MNHEY, CDR2 SVGAGI. The CDR3 has 13 amino acids. The V gene lost 2 bases and the J gene lost 9 bases, with 8 bases spanning the gap. CDR3 protein: CASSYDTGSPLHF. The CDR3 bases are TGTGCCAGCAGTTACGACACGGGTTCACCCCTCCACTTT.

This clone was seen a single time. The V gene is TRBV9, the J gene TRBJ2-6, with a weak D call TRBD2 (5 bases). Germline V gene sequence: CDR1 SGDLS, CDR2 YYNGEE. V lost 3 bases to trimming and J lost 0 bases, with 10 bases between them. The CDR3 has 16 residues. CDR3 in DNA: TGTGCCAGCAGCGCGAGGGTGAGCTCTGGGGCCAACGTCCTGACTTTC. Its protein product is CASSARVSSGANVLTF.

This rearrangement joins TRBV7-2 to TRBJ1-2, with a tentative D call TRBD1 (5 bases). The CDR3 covers 13 residues. Trimming shortened V by 5 bases and J by 5 bases, and 12 bases separated the two germline ends. Germline CDR1 is SGHTA and CDR2 is FQGNSA. This chain's CDR3 is CASSPGRGYGYTF. CDR3 nucleotide sequence: TGTGCCAGCAGCCCGGGACGGGGGTATGGCTACACCTTC.

V and J are TRBV11-2 and TRBJ2-7; either TRBD1 or TRBD2 may fit D (5 bases each). Germline V lookup: CDR1 SGHAT, CDR2 FQNNGV. The ends were cut back, 0 bases at V and 1 base at J, with 10 bases in the middle. The CDR3 loop spans 15 amino acids. The CDR3, as DNA: TGTGCCAGCAGCTTAGAAGTGGGGGTATCCTACGAGCAGTACTTC. This translates into CASSLEVGVSYEQYF.

J is TRBJ1-4 and V is TRBV19; D perhaps matches TRBD1 (5 bases). CDR1 is LNHDA, CDR2 SQIVND, per germline (reference sequence). The CDR3 is 16 residues long. V lost 1 base, J lost 7 bases, and 16 bases lay in between. The CDR3 region is CASSIAAGSFAEKLFF. The CDR3 DNA follows: TGTGCCAGTAGTATAGCGGCAGGGAGTTTCGCTGAAAAACTGTTTTTT. Full variable domain (rest looked up from reference TRBV19 and TRBJ1-4): DGGITQSPKYLFRKEGQNVTLSCEQNLNHDAMYWYRQDPGQGLRLIYYSQIVNDFQKGDIAEGYSVSREKKESFPLTVTSAQKNPTAFYLCASSIAAGSFAEKLFFGSGTQLSVL.

The rearrangement uses TRBV7-9 and TRBJ1-2; no reliable D call. CDR3 length equals 15 residues. The germline V gene encodes CDR1 SEHNR and CDR2 FQNEAQ (reference sequence). Trimming removed 1 base at V and 2 bases at J, with 11 bases between. The CDR3 spells CASSLGGPGNYGYTF. CDR3 sequence (DNA): TGTGCCAGCAGCTTAGGAGGGCCCGGCAACTATGGCTACACCTTC.

V usage is TRBV19 and J usage is TRBJ1-5; 8 bases line up with TRBD1. The CDR3 is 16 amino acids. Germline V CDR1 and CDR2: LNHDA, SQIVND (reference sequence). The trim removed 8 bases at V and 0 bases at J, leaving 9 bases unmatched. The chain's CDR3 is CASHTTGDHSNQPQHF. DNA for the CDR3: TGTGCCAGTCATACGACAGGGGACCATAGCAATCAGCCCCAGCATTTT. Full variable domain (missing parts from reference TRBV19 and TRBJ1-5): DGGITQSPKYLFRKEGQNVTLSCEQNLNHDAMYWYRQDPGQGLRLIYYSQIVNDFQKGDIAEGYSVSREKKESFPLTVTSAQKNPTAFYLCASHTTGDHSNQPQHFGDGTRLSIL.

This chain uses TRBV30 with TRBJ2-1; 7 bases line up with TRBD1. There are 13 residues in the CDR3. Germline values: CDR1 GTSNPN, CDR2 SVGIG (reference sequence). The V and J ends lost 7 bases and 4 bases, in that order; junction bases with no gene match: 7. The CDR3 spells CASTGERYNEQFF. The CDR3 DNA sequence: TGTGCCTCCACAGGGGAGCGATACAATGAGCAGTTCTTC.

The chain joins TRBV9 to TRBJ1-2; no reliable D call. Germline CDR1 SGDLS, CDR2 YYNGEE. The CDR3 contains 14 residues. The V end lost 0 bases, the J end lost 5 bases, and 11 bases lay between the germline ends. CDR3 in amino acids: CASSVGPENYGYTF. CDR3 coding DNA: TGTGCCAGCAGCGTAGGGCCGGAAAATTATGGCTACACCTTC.

A single count supports this clone. The chain's CDR3 is CSAESTDTQYF. The CDR3 DNA reads as TGCAGTGCTGAGTCTACAGATACGCAGTATTTT. The V gene is TRBV20-1, the J gene TRBJ2-3; D gene uncertain. The CDR3 spans 11 residues. V lost 5 bases and J 3 bases, leaving 6 bases between the germline ends. Germline CDR1 is DFQATT and CDR2 is SNEGSKA (reference sequence).